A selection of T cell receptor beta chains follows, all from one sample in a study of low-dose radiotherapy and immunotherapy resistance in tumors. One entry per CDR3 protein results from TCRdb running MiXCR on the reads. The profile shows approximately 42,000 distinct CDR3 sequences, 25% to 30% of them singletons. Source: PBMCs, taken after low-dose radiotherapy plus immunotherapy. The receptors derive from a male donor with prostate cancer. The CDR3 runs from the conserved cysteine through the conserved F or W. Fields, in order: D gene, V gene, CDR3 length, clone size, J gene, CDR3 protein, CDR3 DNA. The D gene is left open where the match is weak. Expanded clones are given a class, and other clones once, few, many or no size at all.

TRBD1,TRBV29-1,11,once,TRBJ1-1,CSAQGSPEAFF,TGCAGCGCACAGGGGAGCCCTGAAGCTTTCTTT
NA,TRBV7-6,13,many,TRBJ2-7,CASSSHHGGEQYF,TGTGCCAGCAGCTCACATCATGGGGGAGAGCAGTACTTC
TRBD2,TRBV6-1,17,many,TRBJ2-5,CASSEWAGVQGEETQYF,TGTGCCAGCAGTGAGTGGGCGGGAGTTCAGGGTGAAGAGACCCAGTACTTC
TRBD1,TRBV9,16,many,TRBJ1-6,CASSVEGTGGNSPLHF,TGTGCCAGCAGCGTAGAAGGGACAGGTGGGAATTCACCCCTCCACTTT
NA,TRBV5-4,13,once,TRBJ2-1,CASSSTTGGEQFF,TGTGCCAGCAGTTCGACCACCGGAGGGGAGCAGTTCTTC
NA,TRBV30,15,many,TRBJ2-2,CAWSVPGQNTGELFF,TGTGCCTGGAGTGTACCGGGACAAAACACCGGGGAGCTGTTTTTT
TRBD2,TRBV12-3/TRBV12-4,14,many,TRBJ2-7,CASRTSGATYEQYF,TGTGCCAGCAGGACTAGCGGGGCCACCTACGAGCAGTACTTC
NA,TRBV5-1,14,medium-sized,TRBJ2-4,CASSNTEGGNIQYF,TGCGCCAGCAGCAATACGGAGGGCGGGAACATTCAGTACTTC
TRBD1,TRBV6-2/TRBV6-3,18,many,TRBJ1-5,CASSYRGTGYNSNQPQHF,TGTGCCAGCAGTTACCGAGGGACAGGGTATAATAGCAATCAGCCCCAGCATTTT
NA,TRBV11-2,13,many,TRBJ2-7,CASSLGFGYEQYF,TGTGCCAGCAGCTTAGGTTTTGGATACGAGCAGTACTTC
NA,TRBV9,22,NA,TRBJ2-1,CASSFYICSAGTVEYSYNEQFF,NA
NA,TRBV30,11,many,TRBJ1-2,CAWSEGQSYTF,TGTGCCTGGAGTGAGGGGCAGAGCTACACCTTC
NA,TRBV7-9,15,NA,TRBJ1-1,CASSQNSDWHTEAFF,TGTGCCAGCAGCCAAAACAGCGATTGGCACACTGAAGCTTTCTTT
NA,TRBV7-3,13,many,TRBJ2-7,CASSLYGPYEQYF,TGTGCCAGCAGCTTATACGGGCCCTACGAGCAGTACTTC
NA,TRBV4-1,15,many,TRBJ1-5,CASSPLQTSNQPQHF,TGCGCCAGCAGCCCTCTCCAGACATCCAATCAGCCCCAGCATTTT
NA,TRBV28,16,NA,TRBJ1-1,CASTTPGGLMNTEAFF,TGTGCCAGCACCACCCCCGGCGGACTTATGAACACTGAAGCTTTCTTT
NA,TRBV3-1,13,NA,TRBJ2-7,CASSQARTYEQYF,TGTGCCAGCAGCCAAGCCAGGACCTACGAGCAGTACTTC
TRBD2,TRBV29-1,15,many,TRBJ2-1,CSVYGLAGSYNEQFF,TGCAGCGTCTACGGACTAGCGGGAAGCTACAATGAGCAGTTCTTC
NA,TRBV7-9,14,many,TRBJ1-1,CASSSTVGQTKAFF,TGTGCCAGCAGCTCAACAGTCGGGCAGACAAAAGCTTTCTTT
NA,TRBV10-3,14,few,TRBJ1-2,CAISDRLHNYGYTF,TGTGCCATCAGTGATAGACTGCACAACTATGGCTACACCTTC
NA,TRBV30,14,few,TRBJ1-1,CACYFGLKNTEAFF,TGTGCCTGTTACTTTGGCCTGAAGAACACTGAAGCTTTCTTT
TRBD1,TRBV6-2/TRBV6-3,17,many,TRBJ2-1,CASSYSPTGGIYNEQFF,TGTGCCAGCAGTTACTCCCCGACAGGGGGTATCTACAATGAGCAGTTCTTC
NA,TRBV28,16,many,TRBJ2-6,CASSSGRVSGANVLTF,TGTGCCAGCAGTTCCGGAAGGGTCTCTGGGGCCAACGTCCTGACTTTC
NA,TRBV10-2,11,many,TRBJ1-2,CASSESVGYTF,TGCGCCAGCAGTGAGAGTGTTGGCTACACCTTC
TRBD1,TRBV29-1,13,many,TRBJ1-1,CSLRTGRIGEAFF,TGCAGCCTAAGGACAGGTCGAATAGGCGAAGCTTTCTTT
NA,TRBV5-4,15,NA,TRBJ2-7,CASSLEGGGIYEQYF,TGTGCCAGCAGCTTGGAGGGGGGCGGTATCTACGAGCAGTACTTC
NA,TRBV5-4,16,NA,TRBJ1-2,CASSLFSPGSNYGYTF,TGTGCCAGCAGCTTGTTTTCTCCAGGATCTAACTATGGCTACACCTTC
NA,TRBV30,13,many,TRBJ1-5,CAWSGADNQPQHF,TGTGCCTGGAGTGGGGCAGACAATCAGCCCCAGCATTTT
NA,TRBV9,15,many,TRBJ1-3,CASSASQLSGNTIYF,TGTGCCAGCAGCGCATCGCAGCTCTCTGGAAACACCATATATTTT
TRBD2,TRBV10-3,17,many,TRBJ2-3,CAISEFVAGTSLDTQYF,TGTGCCATCAGTGAGTTTGTAGCGGGAACGTCTTTAGATACGCAGTATTTT
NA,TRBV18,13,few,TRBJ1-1,CASSTGRDTEAFF,TGTGCCAGCTCAACCGGGCGGGACACTGAAGCTTTCTTT
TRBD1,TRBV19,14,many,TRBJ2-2,CASSSTGAPGELFF,TGTGCCAGTAGTTCTACAGGGGCCCCCGGGGAGCTGTTTTTT
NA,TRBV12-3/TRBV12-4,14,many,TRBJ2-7,CASSLLRGADEQYF,TGTGCCAGCAGTTTATTACGGGGGGCAGACGAGCAGTACTTC
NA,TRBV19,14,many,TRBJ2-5,CASSSGQKKETQYF,TGTGCCAGTAGTAGCGGACAGAAGAAAGAGACCCAGTACTTC
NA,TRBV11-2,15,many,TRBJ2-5,CASSFRAKLGETQYF,TGTGCCAGCAGCTTCCGGGCCAAGCTAGGAGAGACCCAGTACTTC
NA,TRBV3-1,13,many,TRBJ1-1,CASSHLGRPEAFF,TGTGCCAGCAGCCACCTCGGACGCCCTGAAGCTTTCTTT
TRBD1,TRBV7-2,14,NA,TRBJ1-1,CASSFRTGNTEAFF,TGTGCCAGCAGCTTCCGGACAGGGAACACTGAAGCTTTCTTT
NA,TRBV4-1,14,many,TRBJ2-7,CASSQDPGVYEQYF,TGCGCCAGCAGCCAAGATCCGGGGGTCTACGAGCAGTACTTC
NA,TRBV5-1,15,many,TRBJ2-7,CASSLGTVGSYEQYF,TGCGCCAGCAGCTTGGGAACGGTTGGATCCTACGAGCAGTACTTC
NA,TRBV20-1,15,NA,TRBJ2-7,CSARVGGGPAYEQYF,TGCAGTGCTAGAGTCGGTGGGGGGCCTGCCTACGAGCAGTACTTC
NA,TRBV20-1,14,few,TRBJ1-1,CSVWEGGMNTEAFF,TGCAGTGTTTGGGAGGGCGGGATGAACACTGAAGCTTTCTTT
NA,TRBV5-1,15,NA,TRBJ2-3,CASSLEGIGADTQYF,TGCGCCAGCAGCTTGGAGGGGATCGGGGCAGATACGCAGTATTTT
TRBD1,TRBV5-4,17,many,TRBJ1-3,CASSLVSSRGLGNTIYF,TGTGCCAGCAGCTTGGTATCAAGCAGGGGGCTCGGAAACACCATATATTTT
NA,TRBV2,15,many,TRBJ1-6,CASIMGGGRTSPLHF,TGTGCCAGCATTATGGGAGGGGGGCGTACTTCACCCCTCCACTTT
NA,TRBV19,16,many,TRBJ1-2,CASSIGPGRFNYGYTF,TGTGCCAGTAGTATCGGCCCAGGGCGCTTTAACTATGGCTACACCTTC
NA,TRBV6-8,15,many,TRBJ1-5,CASRGTGLGNQPQHF,TGTGCCAGCAGAGGAACAGGGCTAGGCAATCAGCCCCAGCATTTT
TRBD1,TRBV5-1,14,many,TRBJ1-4,CASSQGEPNEKLFF,TGCGCCAGCAGCCAGGGGGAGCCTAATGAAAAACTGTTTTTT
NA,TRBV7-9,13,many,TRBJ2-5,CASSSGGGETQYF,TGTGCCAGCAGCTCGGGGGGCGGAGAGACCCAGTACTTC
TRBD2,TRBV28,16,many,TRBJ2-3,CASSLRREGRTDTQYF,TGTGCCAGCAGTTTAAGGCGGGAGGGCCGCACAGATACGCAGTATTTT
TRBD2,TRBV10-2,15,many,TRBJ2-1,CASQGGLAGWNEQFF,TGCGCCAGCCAGGGGGGACTAGCGGGGTGGAATGAGCAGTTCTTC
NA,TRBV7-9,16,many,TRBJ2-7,CASSPKSAGGNYEQYF,TGTGCCAGCAGCCCAAAAAGCGCCGGTGGAAACTACGAGCAGTACTTC
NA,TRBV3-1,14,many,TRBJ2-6,CASSYSSGANVLTF,TGTGCCAGCAGCTACAGCTCTGGGGCCAACGTCCTGACTTTC
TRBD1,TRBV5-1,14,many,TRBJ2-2,CASSWETGTGELFF,TGCGCCAGCAGCTGGGAGACAGGGACCGGGGAGCTGTTTTTT
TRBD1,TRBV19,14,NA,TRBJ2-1,CASSTGDRYNEQFF,TGTGCCAGTAGCACAGGGGATCGCTACAATGAGCAGTTCTTC
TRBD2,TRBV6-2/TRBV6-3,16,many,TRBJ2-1,CASSDVWTSGVNEQFF,TGTGCCAGCAGTGATGTTTGGACTAGCGGAGTAAATGAGCAGTTCTTC
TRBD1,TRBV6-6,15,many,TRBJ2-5,CASRYTGGEQETQYF,TGTGCCAGCAGATATACAGGGGGTGAACAAGAGACCCAGTACTTC
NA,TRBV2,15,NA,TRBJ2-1,CASSEQAEVGNEQFF,TGTGCCAGCAGTGAACAGGCGGAGGTCGGCAATGAGCAGTTCTTC
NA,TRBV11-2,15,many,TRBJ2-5,CASSPFEGRKETQYF,TGTGCCAGCAGCCCTTTTGAGGGTCGAAAAGAGACCCAGTACTTC
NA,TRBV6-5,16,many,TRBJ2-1,CASRGSEGMRHNEQFF,TGTGCCAGCAGGGGAAGCGAGGGAATGAGACACAATGAGCAGTTCTTC